The 9 T cell receptor beta chains given below trace back to one sample, sequenced in a study of blood T cell repertoires in COVID-19. Method: immunoSEQ multiplex PCR; TCRdb's copy keeps in-frame clones and lacks some. Among about 370,000 clones listed, 80% to 90% were seen once. The sequenced sample consisted of PBMCs or T cells enriched from blood (not recorded which). Every receptor here comes from a man younger than 35 who had recovered from COVID-19.

The chain has TRBV18 and TRBJ1-6; TRBD1 matches 11 bases. V was clipped by 4 bases and J by 8 bases; unmatched bases: 4. The CDR3 contains 15 residues. Germline CDR1 KGHSH, CDR2 LQKENI. The CDR3 DNA reads TGTGCCAGCTCACGGGACAGGGGGGTCGATTCACCCCTCCACTTT. It codes for CASSRDRGVDSPLHF. Variable domain in full (rest from reference TRBV18 and TRBJ1-6): NAGVMQNPRHLVRRRGQEARLRCSPMKGHSHVYWYRQLPEEGLKFMVYLQKENIIDESGMPKERFSAEFPKEGPSILRIQQVVRGDSAAYFCASSRDRGVDSPLHFGNGTRLTVT.

This clone appeared a few times. The chain carries TRBV3-1 (or the pseudogene TRBV3-2) and TRBJ1-6, with 9 bases that match TRBD1. Trimming at V came to 4 bases and at J to 10 bases, leaving 8 bases not matched to a gene. This CDR3 region has 15 residues. CDR1 and CDR2 (germline): LGHDT, YNNKEL (reference sequence). The chain's CDR3 is CASSPSGQGGSPLHF. CDR3 sequence (DNA): TGTGCCAGCAGCCCATCGGGACAGGGTGGGTCACCCCTCCACTTT.

This sequence joins TRBV6-5 and TRBJ1-2; D ambiguous. Trimming took off 6 bases at V and 4 bases at J, with 18 bases between the two ends. Looked up from germline, CDR1 is MNHEY and CDR2 is SVGAGI. CDR3 length: 15 residues. Written as DNA, the CDR3 is TGTGCCAGCAGCGCCAATGATGGGCCCTTCTATGGCTACACCTTC. Residues: CASSANDGPFYGYTF.

This rearrangement joins TRBV28 to TRBJ1-4; D possibly corresponds to TRBD1 (6 bases). The CDR3 has 13 residues. Trimming stripped 6 bases from V and 4 bases from J, with 9 bases between. CDR1 is MDHEN and CDR2 is SYDVKM in the germline V gene. This CDR3 is CASREQGNEKLFF. As DNA, the CDR3 is TGTGCCAGCAGGGAACAGGGTAATGAAAAACTGTTTTTT.

The J gene is TRBJ2-1, the V gene TRBV24-1, with TRBD2 matching over 8 bases. The CDR3 is made up of 16 amino acids. The V gene's germline CDR1 is KGHDR and CDR2 SFDVKD. Trimming cost V 0 bases and J 3 bases; bases outside gene matches: 3. The CDR3 is CATSDLYAGGYNEQFF. CDR3 DNA: TGTGCCACCAGTGATTTGTATGCGGGAGGCTACAATGAGCAGTTCTTC.

The chain has TRBV24-1 and TRBJ2-1; TRBD1 agrees at 7 bases. The germline CDR1 and CDR2 sequences are KGHDR and SFDVKD. This CDR3 has 17 amino acids. The V segment lost 4 bases and the J segment 2 bases; nucleotides outside the gene matches: 10. The CDR3 nucleotides read TGTGCCACCAGTGACCCCTCGACAGGGTTTGCCTACAATGAGCAGTTCTTC. Its translation: CATSDPSTGFAYNEQFF.

This clone was observed once. This chain joins TRBV19 and TRBJ1-5; D remains unclear. The CDR3 has 14 residues. CDR1 is LNHDA and CDR2 is SQIVND in the germline V gene (reference sequence). Trimming pared 5 bases from V and 7 bases from J, leaving 15 bases between. The CDR3 sequence: CASSELGSRQPQHF. The CDR3 nucleotides are TGTGCCAGTAGTGAGTTGGGGAGCAGGCAGCCCCAGCATTTT.

The genes are TRBV30 and TRBJ2-4; D perhaps matches TRBD1 (6 bases). The CDR3 extends over 13 amino acids. The V gene lost 0 bases and the J gene lost 6 bases, with 9 bases spanning the gap. CDR1 is GTSNPN, CDR2 SVGIG, per germline (reference sequence). The CDR3 is CAWSVRGGNIQYF. In nucleotides, the CDR3 is TGTGCCTGGAGTGTAAGAGGGGGAAACATTCAGTACTTC. Complete variable domain (other parts from reference TRBV30 and TRBJ2-4): SQTIHQWPATLVQPVGSPLSLECTVEGTSNPNLYWYRQAAGRGLQLLFYSVGIGQISSEVPQNLSASRPQDRQFILSSKKLLLSDSGFYLCAWSVRGGNIQYFGAGTRLSVL.

The chain has TRBV29-1 and TRBJ1-2; D remains ambiguous. The CDR3 sequence is 14 residues long. The V end lost 5 bases, the J end lost 4 bases, and 17 bases lay between the germline ends. The germline CDR1 and CDR2 sequences are SQVTM and ANQGSEA. The CDR3: CSVPSDGGGYGYTF. Here the CDR3 DNA reads TGCAGCGTTCCCTCGGACGGCGGAGGCTATGGCTACACCTTC.